What follows describes a single T cell receptor (beta chain). Its antigen is unidentified. Assay used: immunoSEQ multiplex PCR; TCRdb lists only in-frame clones, some missing. The sample contains approximately 210,000 clones, roughly 82% of which appear only once. This sample stems from a study of cytomegalovirus exposure and HLA in healthy donors. Study-wide results and caveats: According to reports, the classifier identified cytomegalovirus status with high specificity and sensitivity. While the bulk of TCR sequences proved rare, some public TCRs turned up in many donors. Researchers counted roughly 150 TCR beta chains as cytomegalovirus-associated. Specificity for CMV antigens was confirmed in vitro for a few of the CMV-associated chains.

CDR1 and CDR2 from the germline V gene are SGHRS and YFSETQ. Unmatched junction bases numbered 12, after V lost 4 bases and J lost 6 bases. This CDR3 contains 15 residues. The V call is TRBV5-1, the J call TRBJ1-2, with 7 nucleotides matching TRBD1. This TCR derives from a woman between 18 and 30 years old in good health and CMV-seronegative. Material for sequencing was PBMCs. CDR3 residues: CASSGATGRRDGYTF. The CDR3 nucleotides are TGCGCCAGCAGCGGGGCGACAGGGCGTAGGGATGGCTACACCTTC.